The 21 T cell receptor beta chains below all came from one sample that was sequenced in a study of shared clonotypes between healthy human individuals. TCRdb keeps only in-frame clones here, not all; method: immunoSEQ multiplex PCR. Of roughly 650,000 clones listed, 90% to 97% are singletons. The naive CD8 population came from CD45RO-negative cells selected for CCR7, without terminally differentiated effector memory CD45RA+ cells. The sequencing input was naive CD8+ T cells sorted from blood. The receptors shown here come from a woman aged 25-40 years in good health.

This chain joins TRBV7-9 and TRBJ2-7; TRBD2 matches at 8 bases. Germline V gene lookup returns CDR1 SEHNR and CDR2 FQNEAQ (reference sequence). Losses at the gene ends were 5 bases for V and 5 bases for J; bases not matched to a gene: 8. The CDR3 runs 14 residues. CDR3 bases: TGTGCCAGCAGCCCCGGGACTAGTTTCCACGAGCAGTACTTC. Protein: CASSPGTSFHEQYF.

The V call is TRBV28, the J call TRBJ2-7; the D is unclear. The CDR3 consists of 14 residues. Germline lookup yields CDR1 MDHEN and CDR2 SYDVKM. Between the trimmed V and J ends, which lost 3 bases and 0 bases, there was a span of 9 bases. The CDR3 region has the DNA TGTGCCAGCAGTTTTGCGCGTAGCTCCTACGAGCAGTACTTC. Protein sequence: CASSFARSSYEQYF.

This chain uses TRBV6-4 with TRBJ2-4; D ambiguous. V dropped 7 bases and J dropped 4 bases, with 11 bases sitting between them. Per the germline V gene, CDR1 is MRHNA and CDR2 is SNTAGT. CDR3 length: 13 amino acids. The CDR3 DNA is TGTGCCAGCATTATCATGGCAAAAAACATTCAGTACTTC. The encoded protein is CASIIMAKNIQYF.

The CDR3 region has the DNA TGTGCCAGTAGTTGGGGGTCTAGCGGGAGTAAATACGAGCAGTACTTC. Residues: CASSWGSSGSKYEQYF. The chain links TRBV19 to TRBJ2-7, with 10 bases aligning to TRBD2. This CDR3 has 16 residues. Germline trimming cut 5 bases from V and 4 bases from J; bases unmatched to any gene: 11. CDR1 and CDR2 (germline): LNHDA, SQIVND (reference sequence).

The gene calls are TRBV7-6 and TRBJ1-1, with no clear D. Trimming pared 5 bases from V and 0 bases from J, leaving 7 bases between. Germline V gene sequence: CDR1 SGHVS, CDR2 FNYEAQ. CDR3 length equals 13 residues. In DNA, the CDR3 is TGTGCCAGCAGCACTGGTATGAACACTGAAGCTTTCTTT. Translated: CASSTGMNTEAFF.

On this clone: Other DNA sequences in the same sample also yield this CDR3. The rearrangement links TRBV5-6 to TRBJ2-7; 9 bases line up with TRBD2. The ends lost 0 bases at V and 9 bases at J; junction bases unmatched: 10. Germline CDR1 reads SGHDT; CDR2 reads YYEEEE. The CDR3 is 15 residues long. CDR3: CASSLEASGVLGQYF. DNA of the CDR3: TGTGCCAGCAGCTTGGAGGCTAGCGGGGTGCTCGGGCAGTACTTC. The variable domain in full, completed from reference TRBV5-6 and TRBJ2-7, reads DAGVTQSPTHLIKTRGQQVTLRCSPKSGHDTVSWYQQALGQGPQFIFQYYEEEERQRGNFPDRFSGHQFPNYSSELNVNALLLGDSALYLCASSLEASGVLGQYFGPGTRLTVT.

CDR3 DNA sequence: TGTGCCAGCAGCCCTCGGCCGGGGCAAAACACCATATATTTT. This encodes CASSPRPGQNTIYF. The rearrangement uses TRBV14 and TRBJ1-3; D is possibly TRBD1 (5 bases). The CDR3 sequence is 14 residues long. The V gene lost 4 bases and the J gene lost 6 bases, with 13 bases spanning the gap. The germline V gene has CDR1 SGHDN and CDR2 FVKESK.

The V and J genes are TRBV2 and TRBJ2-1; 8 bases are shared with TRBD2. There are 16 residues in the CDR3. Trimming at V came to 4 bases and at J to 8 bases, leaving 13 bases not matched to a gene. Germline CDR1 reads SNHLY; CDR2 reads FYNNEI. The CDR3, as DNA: TGTGCCAGCAGTGGGTTTGCGGGAGGAGGCTGGGATGAGCAGTTCTTC. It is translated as CASSGFAGGGWDEQFF. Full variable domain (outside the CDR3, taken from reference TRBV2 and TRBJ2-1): EPEVTQTPSHQVTQMGQEVILRCVPISNHLYFYWYRQILGQKVEFLVSFYNNEISEKSEIFDDQFSVERPDGSNFTLKIRSTKLEDSAMYFCASSGFAGGGWDEQFFGPGTRLTVL.

In DNA form, the CDR3 reads TGTGCCAGCAGCGTTCAGACTAGCACCTACAATGAGCAGTTCTTC. It translates to CASSVQTSTYNEQFF. The chain combines TRBV7-9 with TRBJ2-1; 7 nucleotides agree with TRBD2. Germline assignment: CDR1 SEHNR and CDR2 FQNEAQ (reference sequence). With V trimmed by 5 bases and J by 2 bases, 6 bases remained unmatched. The length of the CDR3 is 15 residues.

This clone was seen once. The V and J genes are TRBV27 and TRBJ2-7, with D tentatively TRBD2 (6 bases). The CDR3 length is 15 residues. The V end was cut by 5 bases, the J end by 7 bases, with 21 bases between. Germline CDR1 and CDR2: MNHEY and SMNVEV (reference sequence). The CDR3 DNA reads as TGTGCCAGCAGTCTAAAACCCGGGACTCTGTGGGAGCAGTACTTC. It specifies CASSLKPGTLWEQYF.

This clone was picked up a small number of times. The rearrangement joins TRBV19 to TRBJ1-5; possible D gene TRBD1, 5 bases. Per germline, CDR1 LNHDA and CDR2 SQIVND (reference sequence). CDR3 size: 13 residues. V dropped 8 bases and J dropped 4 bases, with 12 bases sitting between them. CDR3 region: CASGWGSNQPQHF. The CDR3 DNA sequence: TGTGCCAGTGGATGGGGGTCTAATCAGCCCCAGCATTTT.

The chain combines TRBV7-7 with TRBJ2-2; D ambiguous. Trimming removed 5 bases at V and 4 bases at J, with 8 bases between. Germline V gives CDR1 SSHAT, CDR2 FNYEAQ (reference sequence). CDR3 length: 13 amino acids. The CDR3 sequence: CASSPLGTGELFF. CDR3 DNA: TGTGCCAGCAGCCCGCTAGGCACCGGGGAGCTGTTTTTT.

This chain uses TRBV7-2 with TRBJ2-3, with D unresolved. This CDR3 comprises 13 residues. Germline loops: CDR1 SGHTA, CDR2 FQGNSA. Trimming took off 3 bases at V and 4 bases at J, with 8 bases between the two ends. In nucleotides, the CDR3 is TGTGCCAGCAGCTTTACGGGTCCAGATACGCAGTATTTT. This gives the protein CASSFTGPDTQYF. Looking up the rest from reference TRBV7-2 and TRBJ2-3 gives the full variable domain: GAGVSQSPSNKVTEKGKDVELRCDPISGHTALYWYRQSLGQGLEFLIYFQGNSAPDKSGLPSDRFSAERTGGSVSTLTIQRTQQEDSAVYLCASSFTGPDTQYFGPGTRLTVL.

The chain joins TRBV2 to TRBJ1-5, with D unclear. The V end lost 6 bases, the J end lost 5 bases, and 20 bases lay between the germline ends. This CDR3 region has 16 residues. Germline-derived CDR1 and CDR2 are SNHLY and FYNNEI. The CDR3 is CASRYLISEADQPQHF. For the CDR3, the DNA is TGTGCCAGCAGGTACCTGATCTCAGAGGCGGATCAGCCCCAGCATTTT.

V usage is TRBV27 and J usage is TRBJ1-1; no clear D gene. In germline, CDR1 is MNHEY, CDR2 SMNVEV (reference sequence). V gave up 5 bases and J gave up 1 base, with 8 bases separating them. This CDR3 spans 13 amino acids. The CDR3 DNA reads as TGTGCCAGCAGTCCCACAGCGAACACTGAAGCTTTCTTT. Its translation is CASSPTANTEAFF.

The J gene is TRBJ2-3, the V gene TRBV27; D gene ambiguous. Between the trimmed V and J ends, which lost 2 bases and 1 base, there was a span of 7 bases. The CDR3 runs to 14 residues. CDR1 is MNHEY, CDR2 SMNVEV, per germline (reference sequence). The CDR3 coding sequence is TGTGCCAGCAGTTTAGAACAAGGCACAGATACGCAGTATTTT. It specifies CASSLEQGTDTQYF.

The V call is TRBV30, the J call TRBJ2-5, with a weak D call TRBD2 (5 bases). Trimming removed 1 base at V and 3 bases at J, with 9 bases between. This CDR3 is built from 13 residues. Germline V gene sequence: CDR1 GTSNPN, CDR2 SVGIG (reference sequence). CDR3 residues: CAWSGEIEETQYF. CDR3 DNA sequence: TGTGCCTGGAGTGGGGAGATTGAAGAGACCCAGTACTTC.

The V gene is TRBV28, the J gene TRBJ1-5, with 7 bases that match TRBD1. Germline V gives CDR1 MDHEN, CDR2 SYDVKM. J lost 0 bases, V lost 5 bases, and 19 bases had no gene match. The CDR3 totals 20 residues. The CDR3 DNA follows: TGTGCCAGCAGTCCCCAGTCCTCGACAGGGAGACGATATAGCAATCAGCCCCAGCATTTT. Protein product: CASSPQSSTGRRYSNQPQHF.

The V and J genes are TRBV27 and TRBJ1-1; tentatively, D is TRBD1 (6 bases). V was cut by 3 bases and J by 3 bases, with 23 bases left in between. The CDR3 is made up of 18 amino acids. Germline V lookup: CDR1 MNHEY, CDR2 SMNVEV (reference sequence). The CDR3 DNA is TGTGCCAGCAGTTTTAAGGGGGACCCGACCTACCTAGACACTGAAGCTTTCTTT. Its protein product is CASSFKGDPTYLDTEAFF.

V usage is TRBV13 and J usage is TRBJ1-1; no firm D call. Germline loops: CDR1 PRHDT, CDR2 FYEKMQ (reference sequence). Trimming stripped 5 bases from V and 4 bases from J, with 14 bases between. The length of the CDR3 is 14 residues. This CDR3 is CASSILRLGTEAFF. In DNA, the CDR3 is TGTGCCAGCAGCATACTACGTTTGGGCACTGAAGCTTTCTTT.

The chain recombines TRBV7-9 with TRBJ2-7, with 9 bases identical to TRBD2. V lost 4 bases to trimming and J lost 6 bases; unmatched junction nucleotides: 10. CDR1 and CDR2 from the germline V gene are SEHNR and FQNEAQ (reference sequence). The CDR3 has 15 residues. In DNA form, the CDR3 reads TGTGCCAGCAGCTCCCTGGGGGGACTAGCTGGCGAGCAGTACTTC. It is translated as CASSSLGGLAGEQYF.